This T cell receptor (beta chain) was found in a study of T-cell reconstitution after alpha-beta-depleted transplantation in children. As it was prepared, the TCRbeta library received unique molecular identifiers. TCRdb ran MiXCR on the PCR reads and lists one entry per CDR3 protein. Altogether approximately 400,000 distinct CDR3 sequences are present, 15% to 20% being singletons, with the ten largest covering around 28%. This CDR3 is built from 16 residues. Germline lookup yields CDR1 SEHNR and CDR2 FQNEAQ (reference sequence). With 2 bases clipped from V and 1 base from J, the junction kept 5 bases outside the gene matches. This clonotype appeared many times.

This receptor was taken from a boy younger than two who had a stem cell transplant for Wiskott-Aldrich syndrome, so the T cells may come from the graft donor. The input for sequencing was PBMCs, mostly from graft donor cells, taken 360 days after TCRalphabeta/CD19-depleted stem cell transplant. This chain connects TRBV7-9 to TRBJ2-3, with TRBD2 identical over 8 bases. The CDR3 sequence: CASSLSGGGGTDTQYF. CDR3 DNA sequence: TGTGCCAGCAGCTTAAGCGGGGGAGGGGGCACAGATACGCAGTATTTT.